The 18 T cell receptor beta chains given below trace back to one sample, sequenced in a study of T cells in Graves' hyperthyroidism and ophthalmopathy. The CDR3 regions of TCR beta were amplified from RNA transcripts. Researchers ran a first-round RT-PCR on the TCR CDR3 using the HTBI primer set. One entry per CDR3 protein results from TCRdb running MiXCR on the multiplex PCR reads. This sample has 600,000 or so distinct CDR3 sequences, with 13% to 15% found just once. Sequencing was done on a sample of blood. The receptor set was obtained from a woman under 30 with Graves' ophthalmopathy.

This clonotype was counted between two and nine times. The chain employs TRBV11-2 and TRBJ1-2; D is undetermined. With 1 base removed from V and 3 bases from J, the gap between germline ends came to 15 bases. This CDR3 region has 16 residues. The germline gives CDR1 SGHAT, CDR2 FQNNGV. DNA for the CDR3: TGTGCCAGCAGCTTAGCCCTACGGTCGGACGACTATGGCTACACCTTC. This gives the protein CASSLALRSDDYGYTF.

This chain connects TRBV19 to TRBJ2-1; possibly TRBD1 for D (6 bases). The V gene's germline CDR1 is LNHDA and CDR2 SQIVND (reference sequence). This CDR3 contains 14 residues. Trimming took 10 bases from V and 3 from J, leaving 16 bases between them. The CDR3 sequence: CATMWGRHYNEQFF. The DNA for the CDR3 is TGTGCCACCATGTGGGGGCGGCACTACAATGAGCAGTTCTTC.

This clonotype has only a few counts. The CDR3, as DNA: TGTGCTAGTGGTCCCGGCCACCAAGAGACCCAGTACTTC. Translating gives CASGPGHQETQYF. J is TRBJ2-5 and V is TRBV12-5; D unresolved. This CDR3 has 13 residues. Trimming pared 5 bases from V and 0 bases from J, leaving 7 bases between. Germline-derived CDR1 and CDR2 are LGHNT and FRNRAP.

This clonotype has a handful of counts. This sequence joins TRBV7-9 and TRBJ2-3; TRBD1 agrees at 9 bases. V lost 8 bases and J lost 2; bases outside the gene matches: 14. Germline CDR1 SEHNR, CDR2 FQNEAQ (reference sequence). The CDR3 is 17 amino acids. In DNA form, the CDR3 reads TGTGCCAGCGTACAAGCTCTGGGACAGGGCCACACAGATACGCAGTATTTT. It is translated as CASVQALGQGHTDTQYF.

As regards this clonotype: This may be a read error: a much more frequent sequence differs by one nucleotide. The chain links TRBV6-1 to TRBJ1-1, with 7 nucleotides matching TRBD1. From germline, CDR1 is MNHNS and CDR2 SASEGT. There are 12 residues in the CDR3. V lost 7 bases to trimming and J lost 12 bases; unmatched junction nucleotides: 11. The CDR3 DNA reads TGTGCCAGCAAATCGGACAGGCTGAGTACTTTCTTT. It encodes CASKSDRLSTFF.

The chain uses TRBV18 and TRBJ1-1; weak D call: TRBD1 (6 bases). V lost 3 bases and J 1 base, leaving 9 bases between the germline ends. The germline gives CDR1 KGHSH, CDR2 LQKENI. The CDR3 covers 14 residues. The CDR3 loop reads CASSPAGQNTEAFF. The CDR3 DNA is TGTGCCAGCTCACCCGCGGGACAGAACACTGAAGCTTTCTTT.

This clonotype has just a few counts. The rearrangement links TRBV12-3 or TRBV12-4 to TRBJ1-2; maybe TRBD1 (6 bases). Trimming removed 3 bases from V and 8 bases from J, with 13 bases in between. This CDR3 contains 13 residues. CDR3 bases: TGTGCCAGCAGTTTGTTGGGGGCAGGAGGCTACACCTTC. As protein: CASSLLGAGGYTF.

This clonotype was picked up a small number of times. This chain joins TRBV18 and TRBJ2-3; 9 positions match TRBD2. CDR3 length equals 17 residues. V lost 2 bases and J lost 3; bases outside the gene matches: 9. Germline V gene sequence: CDR1 KGHSH, CDR2 LQKENI. The CDR3, as DNA: TGTGCCAGCTCACCAGGAGCGGGAGGCTCGAGGACAGATACGCAGTATTTT. Translating it yields CASSPGAGGSRTDTQYF.

V and J are TRBV7-8 and TRBJ2-3; 7 nucleotides agree with TRBD1. Germline V CDR1 and CDR2: SGHVS, FQNEAQ. The junction had 3 bases not matched to a gene; V was cut back by 5 bases and J by 1 base. The CDR3 totals 14 residues. The DNA for the CDR3 is TGTGCCAGCAGCAAAGGGACAGGCACAGATACGCAGTATTTT. Residues: CASSKGTGTDTQYF.

This clonotype has a count of ten or more. The chain employs TRBV7-9 and TRBJ2-2, with TRBD2 identical over 11 bases. The CDR3 covers 16 residues. Germline CDR1 reads SEHNR; CDR2 reads FQNEAQ (reference sequence). Germline trimming cut 5 bases from V and 5 bases from J; bases unmatched to any gene: 7. The CDR3 bases are TGTGCCAGCAGCGCCGGGACTAGCGGATCTACCGGGGAGCTGTTTTTT. Protein: CASSAGTSGSTGELFF. Filled out from reference TRBV7-9 and TRBJ2-2, the complete variable domain reads DTGVSQNPRHKITKRGQNVTFRCDPISEHNRLYWYRQTLGQGPEFLTYFQNEAQLEKSRLLSDRFSAERPKGSFSTLEIQRTEQGDSAMYLCASSAGTSGSTGELFFGEGSRLTVL.

This clonotype has a count of ten or more. The rearrangement links TRBV2 to TRBJ2-3; D is ambiguous. This CDR3 contains 16 residues. Germline V CDR1 and CDR2: SNHLY, FYNNEI. The V and J ends lost 5 bases and 1 base respectively, with 16 bases between them. The CDR3 spells CASSTTTRVGTDTQYF. As DNA, the CDR3 is TGTGCCAGCAGTACAACGACCCGGGTCGGCACAGATACGCAGTATTTT.

V gene TRBV20-1 combines with J gene TRBJ1-5; D perhaps matches TRBD1 (6 bases). CDR1 DFQATT and CDR2 SNEGSKA come from the germline V gene (reference sequence). The ends were cut back, 6 bases at V and 6 bases at J, with 12 bases in the middle. This CDR3 contains 12 residues. The CDR3 protein is CSAEQGTQPQHF. CDR3 nucleotides: TGCAGTGCGGAACAGGGTACTCAGCCCCAGCATTTT.

The V and J genes are TRBV9 and TRBJ1-6, with a weak D call TRBD1 (6 bases). The CDR3 totals 14 residues. In germline, CDR1 is SGDLS, CDR2 YYNGEE. The V end was cut by 3 bases, the J end by 5 bases, with 9 bases between. As DNA, the CDR3 is TGTGCCAGCAGCGCGACAGGAGATAATTCACCCCTCCACTTT. Protein product: CASSATGDNSPLHF.

The chain employs TRBV30 and TRBJ1-1, with 12 bases that match TRBD1. The CDR3 contains 16 residues. Germline values: CDR1 GTSNPN, CDR2 SVGIG (reference sequence). V lost 0 bases, J lost 1 base, and 3 bases stayed unmatched. Here the CDR3 DNA reads TGTGCCTGGAGTGTAAGGGGACAGGGGGCGAACACTGAAGCTTTCTTT. Its protein product is CAWSVRGQGANTEAFF.

This clonotype was found many times. The chain combines TRBV6-1 with TRBJ2-7, with D tentatively TRBD1 (6 bases). Germline V gives CDR1 MNHNS, CDR2 SASEGT. Trimming pared 3 bases from V and 0 bases from J, leaving 12 bases between. This CDR3 spans 15 amino acids. For the CDR3, the DNA is TGTGCCAGCAGTGATCAGGGGCCACCCTCCTACGAGCAGTACTTC. Translating it yields CASSDQGPPSYEQYF.

This clonotype occurred many times. The chain combines TRBV28 with TRBJ2-1; D call uncertain. This CDR3 region has 15 residues. Germline CDR1 MDHEN, CDR2 SYDVKM. Deletions cut 2 bases from V and 6 bases from J, with 14 bases between. In DNA, the CDR3 is TGTGCCAGCAGTTTAGTGGGGAAATGGAGCAATGAGCAGTTCTTC. Translating it yields CASSLVGKWSNEQFF.

This clonotype was seen ten or more times. The rearrangement uses TRBV7-9 and TRBJ2-7, with D perhaps assigned TRBD1 or TRBD2 (5 bases each). The V and J ends lost 5 bases and 2 bases respectively, with 13 bases between them. This CDR3 has 14 amino acids. Per germline, CDR1 SEHNR and CDR2 FQNEAQ (reference sequence). The CDR3 loop reads CASSPGPPTYEQYF. In DNA, the CDR3 is TGTGCCAGCAGCCCGGGACCGCCTACCTACGAGCAGTACTTC.

This clonotype was recorded many times. The chain recombines TRBV12-3 or TRBV12-4 with TRBJ2-1; TRBD2 matches at 15 bases. The J segment lost 4 bases and the V segment lost 3 bases, leaving 7 bases of the junction unmatched. The CDR3 covers 18 residues. Here the CDR3 reads CASSLGGLAGGLYNEQFF. The CDR3 nucleotides read TGTGCCAGCAGTTTGGGTGGACTAGCGGGAGGGTTATACAATGAGCAGTTCTTC.